The 32 T cell receptor beta chains reported below all come from one sample, sequenced in a study of blood T cell repertoires in COVID-19. Clones were sequenced by immunoSEQ multiplex PCR, and TCRdb holds only the in-frame ones, with some missing. Here the sample spans more than 20,000 clones, 86% being singletons. Sequencing was done on a sample of peripheral blood. These receptors all stem from a man aged 50 or older with active COVID-19.

The rearrangement links TRBV2 to TRBJ1-1, with 9 bases that match TRBD1. The length of the CDR3 is 13 residues. Germline V gene lookup returns CDR1 SNHLY and CDR2 FYNNEI. Germline trimming cut 7 bases from V and 10 bases from J; bases unmatched to any gene: 10. The CDR3 nucleotides read TGTGCCAGCATTGGGGCTAACAGGGGGCGAGCTTTCTTT. It is translated as CASIGANRGRAFF.

The chain couples TRBV27 to TRBJ2-1; TRBD2 is a possible D gene (5 bases). The CDR3 covers 14 residues. Germline assignment: CDR1 MNHEY and CDR2 SMNVEV (reference sequence). V dropped 6 bases and J dropped 4 bases, with 13 bases sitting between them. The CDR3 here is CASRAEPGYNEQFF. The CDR3 region has the DNA TGTGCCAGCAGAGCGGAGCCGGGTTACAATGAGCAGTTCTTC.

The V gene is TRBV6-2 or TRBV6-3, the J gene TRBJ1-3; D is possibly TRBD1 (5 bases). V was shortened by 2 bases and J by 2 bases, with 13 bases between the two germline ends. CDR3 size: 16 residues. Germline values: CDR1 MNHEY, CDR2 SVGEGT. This chain's CDR3 is CASSYGAAGTGNTIYF. In DNA, the CDR3 is TGTGCCAGCAGTTACGGTGCGGCAGGGACTGGAAACACCATATATTTT.

The chain links TRBV1 to TRBJ2-2; the D call TRBD1 from the table was never checked on the DNA. TRBV1 constitutes a pseudogene. This CDR3 comprises 17 residues. The CDR3 DNA follows: TGCACCAGCAGTCATTCCCCGGGACAGGGGGCGGCCGGGGAGCTGTTTTTT. Protein: CTSSHSPGQGAAGELFF.

The chain couples TRBV1 to TRBJ1-5. TRBV1 is shown as a pseudogene. CDR3 size: 15 residues. The CDR3 DNA is TGCACCAGCAGCCGGAGGCAGGTAGGCAATCAGCCCCAGCATTTT. Its protein is CTSSRRQVGNQPQHF.

The rearrangement uses TRBV28 and TRBJ2-1; D is uncertain. This CDR3 has 12 amino acids. Germline CDR1 and CDR2: MDHEN and SYDVKM. Trimming stripped 6 bases from V and 0 bases from J, with 3 bases between. CDR3 sequence: CASSLSYNEQFF. CDR3 nucleotides: TGTGCCAGCAGCCTCTCCTACAATGAGCAGTTCTTC.

This clone has more than one count but fewer than ten. J is TRBJ2-3 and V is TRBV6-1, with no clear D. Looked up from germline, CDR1 is MNHNS and CDR2 is SASEGT. The CDR3 is 11 amino acids. V was shortened by 3 bases and J by 6 bases, with 4 bases between the two germline ends. CDR3: CASSDRDTQYF. CDR3 nucleotide sequence: TGTGCCAGCAGTGACCGGGATACGCAGTATTTT.

This chain links TRBV6-5 with TRBJ1-1, with a tentative D call TRBD1 (5 bases). Trimming stripped 9 bases from V and 1 base from J, with 12 bases between. The germline CDR1 and CDR2 sequences are MNHEY and SVGAGI. This CDR3 region has 13 residues. The CDR3 bases are TGTGCCAGTTCGAAGACAGCGAACACTGAAGCTTTCTTT. It is translated as CASSKTANTEAFF.

This chain joins TRBV5-4 and TRBJ2-7, with D possibly TRBD2 on 7 matching bases. The V end lost 4 bases, the J end lost 0 bases, and 14 bases lay between the germline ends. Germline V lookup: CDR1 SGHNT, CDR2 YYREEE (reference sequence). This CDR3 has 15 residues. The CDR3: CASSAGGLRSYEQYF. In DNA form, the CDR3 reads TGTGCCAGCAGCGCCGGGGGGCTTCGCTCCTACGAGCAGTACTTC.

The CDR3 DNA reads as TGTGCCATCAGGCCAGGACTAGCGGGAGGGCCCGATACGCAGTATTTT. Translated, it gives CAIRPGLAGGPDTQYF. V usage is TRBV10-3 and J usage is TRBJ2-3, with TRBD2 matching 15 bases. The germline V gene encodes CDR1 ENHRY and CDR2 SYGVKD. Losses at the gene ends were 6 bases for V and 6 bases for J; bases not matched to a gene: 7. The CDR3 has 16 amino acids.

This clone was detected only once. The chain is built from TRBV2 and TRBJ2-7, with 10 bases aligning to TRBD1. Germline V CDR1 and CDR2: SNHLY, FYNNEI. The CDR3 has 16 residues. J gave up 5 bases and V 1 base, and 8 bases lay outside the gene matches. The CDR3 is CASSEGAGTGAHEQYF. CDR3 DNA sequence: TGTGCCAGCAGTGAAGGGGCCGGGACAGGGGCTCACGAGCAGTACTTC.

This clone was counted a few times. The rearrangement uses TRBV19 and TRBJ2-7, with 11 bases aligning to TRBD2. Per germline, CDR1 LNHDA and CDR2 SQIVND (reference sequence). The junction had 9 bases not matched to a gene; V was cut back by 5 bases and J by 9 bases. There are 14 residues in the CDR3. CDR3 residues: CASSALAGDSGQYF. For the CDR3, the DNA is TGTGCCAGTAGTGCACTAGCGGGGGACTCCGGGCAGTACTTC.

The table lists this clone with a few counts. This chain links TRBV28 with TRBJ1-3; the match to TRBD1 covers 7 bases. Per the germline V gene, CDR1 is MDHEN and CDR2 is SYDVKM. Losses at the gene ends were 6 bases for V and 4 bases for J; bases not matched to a gene: 9. This CDR3 contains 15 residues. The CDR3 sequence is CASSPAGGAGNTIYF. The CDR3 DNA sequence: TGTGCCAGCAGCCCCGCAGGGGGAGCGGGAAACACCATATATTTT.

V is TRBV3-1 (or the pseudogene TRBV3-2) and J is TRBJ2-7; D is undetermined. The V and J ends lost 2 bases and 5 bases respectively, with 10 bases between them. The CDR3 runs 13 residues. The germline CDR1 and CDR2 sequences are LGHDT and YNNKEL (reference sequence). As DNA, the CDR3 is TGTGCCAGCAGCCAAAAACAGTTGAACGAGCAGTACTTC. Protein product: CASSQKQLNEQYF.

This chain connects TRBV5-1 to TRBJ2-3; 12 bases are shared with TRBD1. Per germline, CDR1 SGHRS and CDR2 YFSETQ. CDR3 length equals 16 residues. J gave up 4 bases and V 0 bases, and 3 bases lay outside the gene matches. In DNA form, the CDR3 reads TGCGCCAGCAGCTTGGCCGGGACAGGGGGCGCAGATACGCAGTATTTT. It codes for CASSLAGTGGADTQYF.

V and J are TRBV28 and TRBJ2-1, with a possible D match to TRBD2 (6 bases). V shed 6 bases and J shed 4 bases, with 10 bases lying between them. Germline V gives CDR1 MDHEN, CDR2 SYDVKM. The CDR3 covers 13 residues. The CDR3 DNA reads as TGTGCCAGCAGCCTCGGGGGATACAATGAGCAGTTCTTC. It yields the protein CASSLGGYNEQFF.

The chain recombines TRBV5-4 with TRBJ2-5; TRBD1 matches at 8 bases. V dropped 4 bases and J dropped 1; count of bases not matched to a gene: 6. The CDR3 totals 15 residues. The germline gives CDR1 SGHNT, CDR2 YYREEE (reference sequence). CDR3 nucleotide sequence: TGTGCCAGCAGCGATGGACAGGGACTCCAAGAGACCCAGTACTTC. Amino acid sequence: CASSDGQGLQETQYF.

V and J are TRBV18 and TRBJ2-5; tentative D call: TRBD1 (6 bases). Germline CDR1 reads KGHSH; CDR2 reads LQKENI. The CDR3 contains 15 residues. The V end lost 1 base, the J end lost 5 bases, and 14 bases lay between the germline ends. CDR3: CASSPREQGGETQYF. The CDR3 nucleotides are TGTGCCAGCTCACCACGTGAACAGGGTGGGGAGACCCAGTACTTC.

This chain connects TRBV19 to TRBJ2-5; D unresolved. The CDR3 totals 12 residues. V was pared by 3 bases and J by 8 bases, with 10 bases between. The V gene's germline CDR1 is LNHDA and CDR2 SQIVND (reference sequence). The CDR3 bases are TGTGCCAGTAGTATTGACGGAGATACCCAGTACTTC. It is translated as CASSIDGDTQYF.

The rearrangement links TRBV27 to TRBJ1-1, with D unclear. V was pared by 1 base and J by 5 bases, with 17 bases between. The CDR3 sequence is 16 residues long. Germline CDR1 and CDR2: MNHEY and SMNVEV (reference sequence). Here the CDR3 DNA reads TGTGCCAGCAGTTTATATCTTGGAGGCGGAATTACTGAAGCTTTCTTT. It translates to CASSLYLGGGITEAFF.

This chain uses TRBV7-9 with TRBJ2-1, with 12 nucleotides matching TRBD2. CDR1 and CDR2 from the germline V gene are SEHNR and FQNEAQ (reference sequence). CDR3 length equals 17 residues. V lost 5 bases, J lost 2 bases, and 7 bases stayed unmatched. The CDR3 coding sequence is TGTGCCAGCAGCCGCAGACTAGCGGGGGACACCTACAATGAGCAGTTCTTC. Residues: CASSRRLAGDTYNEQFF.

The chain couples TRBV18 to TRBJ1-1; TRBD1 might be the D (5 bases). The CDR3 is 15 amino acids. V was clipped by 5 bases and J by 0 bases, with 13 bases between them. Germline loops: CDR1 KGHSH, CDR2 LQKENI. As DNA, the CDR3 is TGTGCCAGCTCATCAACAGGATTCATGAACACTGAAGCTTTCTTT. Translated: CASSSTGFMNTEAFF. Combining the CDR3 with reference TRBV18 and TRBJ1-1 gives the whole variable domain NAGVMQNPRHLVRRRGQEARLRCSPMKGHSHVYWYRQLPEEGLKFMVYLQKENIIDESGMPKERFSAEFPKEGPSILRIQQVVRGDSAAYFCASSSTGFMNTEAFFGQGTRLTVV.

A word on this clone: One junction end disagrees with the germline gene, perhaps due to a read error. The chain has TRBV11-3 and TRBJ2-1; 8 bases map to TRBD2. Per the germline V gene, CDR1 is SGHNT and CDR2 is YENEEA. The CDR3 length is 14 residues. The CDR3 sequence: CASSGLAGYSEQFF. The CDR3 nucleotides read TGTGCCAGCAGCGGGTTAGCGGGGTACAGTGAGCAGTTCTTC.

The rearrangement joins TRBV4-1 to TRBJ1-2; 7 bases align to TRBD1. This CDR3 spans 17 amino acids. In germline, CDR1 is MGHRA, CDR2 YSYEKL. V shed 4 bases and J 6 bases; nucleotides not matched to a gene: 17. The chain's CDR3 is CASSPHTSGGTLDGYTF. CDR3 bases: TGCGCCAGCAGCCCACATACCTCAGGGGGGACACTCGATGGCTACACCTTC.

This rearrangement joins TRBV5-1 to TRBJ1-2; 9 bases match TRBD1. Trimming took 4 bases from V and 7 from J; bases not matched to a gene: 5. Looked up from germline, CDR1 is SGHRS and CDR2 is YFSETQ. The CDR3 extends over 13 amino acids. CDR3 region: CASSRGTGFGYTF. CDR3 in DNA: TGCGCCAGCAGCAGAGGGACAGGGTTTGGCTACACCTTC.

This chain links TRBV7-2 with TRBJ2-5; the D gene is possibly TRBD2 (6 bases). CDR3 size: 12 residues. Deletions cut 5 bases from V and 11 bases from J, with 15 bases between. Germline loops: CDR1 SGHTA, CDR2 FQGNSA. CDR3 nucleotides: TGTGCCAGCAGCGAGTCCGCGGGGACGCAGTACTTC. Translation gives CASSESAGTQYF.

This rearrangement joins TRBV6-5 to TRBJ2-1, with a weak D call TRBD1 (7 bases). The CDR3 runs to 15 residues. The V end was cut by 0 bases, the J end by 8 bases, with 14 bases between. Germline assignment: CDR1 MNHEY and CDR2 SVGAGI. In nucleotides, the CDR3 is TGTGCCAGCAGTTACTCGACCAGGGGGGCCCATGAGCAGTTCTTC. It translates to CASSYSTRGAHEQFF.

V and J are TRBV5-1 and TRBJ1-5; D may be TRBD1 (5 bases). Trimming pared 4 bases from V and 2 bases from J, leaving 10 bases between. The CDR3 runs 14 residues. Germline V lookup: CDR1 SGHRS, CDR2 YFSETQ. The CDR3 sequence is CASSPGAGNQPQHF. DNA of the CDR3: TGCGCCAGCAGCCCTGGGGCCGGCAATCAGCCCCAGCATTTT. Full variable domain (rest looked up from reference TRBV5-1 and TRBJ1-5): KAGVTQTPRYLIKTRGQQVTLSCSPISGHRSVSWYQQTPGQGLQFLFEYFSETQRNKGNFPGRFSGRQFSNSRSEMNVSTLELGDSALYLCASSPGAGNQPQHFGDGTRLSIL.

CDR3 protein: CASSLTGTGTGSPLHF. CDR3 in DNA: TGCGCCAGCAGCTTAACCGGGACAGGGACAGGATCACCCCTCCACTTT. The chain has TRBV5-1 and TRBJ1-6; 9 nucleotides match TRBD1. V gave up 2 bases and J gave up 10 bases; unmatched junction bases: 10. This CDR3 has 16 amino acids. CDR1 is SGHRS and CDR2 is YFSETQ in the germline V gene.

The V and J genes are TRBV6-1 and TRBJ2-3; D not certain. The germline gives CDR1 MNHNS, CDR2 SASEGT. CDR3 length equals 14 residues. V was pared by 1 base and J by 4 bases, with 9 bases between. The CDR3 coding sequence is TGTGCCAGCAGTGAAGTGGCGGCGGCAGATACGCAGTATTTT. This encodes CASSEVAAADTQYF.

The chain couples TRBV5-1 to TRBJ1-1; TRBD1 matches 8 bases. The germline V gene has CDR1 SGHRS and CDR2 YFSETQ. V dropped 9 bases and J dropped 3; count of bases not matched to a gene: 13. The CDR3 has 15 amino acids. Here the CDR3 DNA reads TGCGCCACCCAATCAGGGGGCGGGCGGGACACTGAAGCTTTCTTT. It is translated as CATQSGGGRDTEAFF.

The CDR3 loop is CASSVRRREGSETQYF. DNA for the CDR3: TGTGCCAGCAGCGTTCGGCGCAGGGAGGGAAGCGAGACCCAGTACTTC. V usage is TRBV9 and J usage is TRBJ2-5; 7 nucleotides match TRBD2. Germline V gives CDR1 SGDLS, CDR2 YYNGEE. CDR3 size: 16 residues. Trimming cost V 2 bases and J 5 bases; bases outside gene matches: 12. Filled out from reference TRBV9 and TRBJ2-5, the complete variable domain reads DSGVTQTPKHLITATGQRVTLRCSPRSGDLSVYWYQQSLDQGLQFLIQYYNGEERAKGNILERFSAQQFPDLHSELNLSSLELGDSALYFCASSVRRREGSETQYFGPGTRLLVL.